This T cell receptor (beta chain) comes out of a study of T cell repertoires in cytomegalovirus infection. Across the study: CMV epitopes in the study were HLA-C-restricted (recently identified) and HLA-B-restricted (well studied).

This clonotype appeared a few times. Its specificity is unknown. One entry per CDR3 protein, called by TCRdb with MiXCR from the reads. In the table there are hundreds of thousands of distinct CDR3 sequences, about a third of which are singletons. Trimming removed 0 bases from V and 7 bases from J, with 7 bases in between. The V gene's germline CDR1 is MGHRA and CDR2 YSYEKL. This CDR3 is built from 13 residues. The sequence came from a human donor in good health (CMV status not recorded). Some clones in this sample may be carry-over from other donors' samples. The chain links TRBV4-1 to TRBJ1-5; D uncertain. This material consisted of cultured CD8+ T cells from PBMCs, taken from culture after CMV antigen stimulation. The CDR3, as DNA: TGCGCCAGCAGCCAAGATTTTTCCCAGCCCCAGCATTTT. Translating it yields CASSQDFSQPQHF.